The present TCR beta chain was sequenced within a study of CD8 T cells in Susac syndrome. Through negative isolation, CD4+ and CD8+ T cells were obtained, while TEMRA cells were enriched using FACS. The CDR3 contains 15 residues. CDR1 is LGHNA and CDR2 is YSLEER in the germline V gene. Between the trimmed V and J ends, which lost 0 bases and 3 bases, there was a span of 11 bases. Random hexamers were used to reverse transcribe 0.5 to 1 ug of RNA. TCRdb re-derived calls from the immunoSEQ multiplex PCR reads in MiXCR, one entry per CDR3 protein. The table lists 180,000 or so distinct CDR3 sequences, roughly 94% of them singletons.

The sample consisted of CD4+ T cells from PBMCs. This sequence joins TRBV4-3 and TRBJ1-1, with D maybe TRBD1 (5 bases). This clonotype was sampled from a human donor with Susac syndrome. The CDR3 nucleotides are TGCGCCAGCAGCCAAGACAGGAGACAGCACACTGAAGCTTTCTTT. This codes for CASSQDRRQHTEAFF.